The TCR beta chain described here comes from a study of OX40 agonist ivuxolimab in advanced cancers. General study findings and limits: Clonal expansion from baseline to week 6 occurred in both CD4+ and CD8+ T cells.

Some clones are missing from TCRdb's copy, which holds only in-frame ones; the method was immunoSEQ multiplex PCR. The sample yields around 20,000 clones, around three quarters seen once. The CDR3 spans 15 residues. The germline V and J ends were trimmed by 3 bases and 5 bases, with 16 bases remaining between them. Germline V lookup: CDR1 MDHEN, CDR2 SYDVKM. About this clone itself: What it binds is unknown.

This chain uses TRBV28 with TRBJ2-5; D remains unclear. This TCR came from an adult with an advanced solid tumor such as melanoma, head and neck, liver or kidney cancer. The input for sequencing was CD4+ or CD8+ T cells sorted from blood, taken in a trial of the OX40 agonist ivuxolimab. The CDR3 DNA follows: TGTGCCAGCAGTTTGGCGGTTGGGCCCAGGGAGACCCAGTACTTC. It codes for CASSLAVGPRETQYF. Variable domain in full (rest from reference TRBV28 and TRBJ2-5): DVKVTQSSRYLVKRTGEKVFLECVQDMDHENMFWYRQDPGLGLRLIYFSYDVKMKEKGDIPEGYSVSREKKERFSLILESASTNQTSMYLCASSLAVGPRETQYFGPGTRLLVL.